Described below is a single T cell receptor beta chain sequence and its context. This CDR3 region has 14 residues. Germline CDR1 reads SEHNR; CDR2 reads FQNEAQ (reference sequence). Trimming left V 2 bases short and J 0 bases short, with 7 bases between. The record originates from a study of control samples from healthy donors and cancer patients. Clones were sequenced by immunoSEQ multiplex PCR, and TCRdb holds only the in-frame ones, with some missing. This table holds under 200,000 clones, approximately 93% found once. The sequenced sample was blood. The chain carries TRBV7-9 and TRBJ1-1; D not certain. The clonotype originates from a woman aged 35 to 49 in good health. For the CDR3, the DNA is TGTGCCAGCAGCTTAAACAACATGAACACTGAAGCTTTCTTT. Its protein product is CASSLNNMNTEAFF. The full variable domain, in which reference TRBV7-9 and TRBJ1-1 provide the parts outside the CDR3, is DTGVSQNPRHKITKRGQNVTFRCDPISEHNRLYWYRQTLGQGPEFLTYFQNEAQLEKSRLLSDRFSAERPKGSFSTLEIQRTEQGDSAMYLCASSLNNMNTEAFFGQGTRLTVV.